This T cell receptor (beta chain) derives from a study of blood T cell repertoires in COVID-19. Study at large: PBMCs, B-cell-depleted T cells, or T cells were the source of the cDNA or gDNA that made up the material.

TCRdb's copy holds only in-frame clones and misses some; the assay was immunoSEQ multiplex PCR. The sample has fewer than 500,000 clones; roughly 90% are singletons. The CDR3 contains 14 residues. V lost 4 bases and J 2 bases, leaving 12 bases between the germline ends. Looked up from germline, CDR1 is SGHTS and CDR2 is YDEGEE. The gene calls are TRBV5-8 and TRBJ2-5; TRBD2 is a possible D gene (6 bases). The sequenced sample was peripheral blood. This receptor was identified in a man in his late teens or twenties with COVID-19, enrolled during active disease. CDR3 nucleotide sequence: TGTGCCAGCAGCGCGATAGCGGTACAAGAGACCCAGTACTTC. This codes for CASSAIAVQETQYF. Together with reference TRBV5-8 and TRBJ2-5, the CDR3 gives the full variable domain: EAGVTQSPTHLIKTRGQQATLRCSPISGHTSVYWYQQALGLGLQFLLWYDEGEERNRGNFPPRFSGRQFPNYSSELNVNALELEDSALYLCASSAIAVQETQYFGPGTRLLVL.